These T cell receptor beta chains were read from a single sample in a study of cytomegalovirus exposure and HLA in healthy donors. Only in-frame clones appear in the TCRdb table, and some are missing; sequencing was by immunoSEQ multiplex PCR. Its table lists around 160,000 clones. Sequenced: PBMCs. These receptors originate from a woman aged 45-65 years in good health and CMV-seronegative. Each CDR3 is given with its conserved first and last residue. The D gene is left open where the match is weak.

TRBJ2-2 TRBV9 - TGTGCCAGCAGCCCCACAACTAGGCCGAACACCGGGGAGCTGTTTTTT CASSPTTRPNTGELFF
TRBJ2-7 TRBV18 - TGTGCCAGCTCACGCTTCCGGGACAAGTCCTACGAGCAGTACTTC CASSRFRDKSYEQYF
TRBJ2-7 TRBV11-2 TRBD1 TGTGCCAGCAGCCAGCTCAGGGGGTTGGAGAACGAGCAGTACTTC CASSQLRGLENEQYF
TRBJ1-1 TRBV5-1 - TGCGCCAGCAGCTTGGTCGGGGGGAACACTGAAGCTTTCTTT CASSLVGGNTEAFF
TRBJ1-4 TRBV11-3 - TGTGCCAGCAGCTCCCAGTGGGGGGAGAAACTGTTTTTT CASSSQWGEKLFF
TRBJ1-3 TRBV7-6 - TGTGCCAGCAGCCTAAAACAGGGTGCTGGAAACACCATATATTTT CASSLKQGAGNTIYF
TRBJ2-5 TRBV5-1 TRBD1 TGCGCCAGCAGCAAGGGACAGGGGGGTCAAGAGACCCAGTACTTC CASSKGQGGQETQYF
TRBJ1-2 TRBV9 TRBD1 TGTGCCAGCAGCGTTGGGACAGGCCCCAATTACCCCTATGGCTACACCTTC CASSVGTGPNYPYGYTF
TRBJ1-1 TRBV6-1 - TGTGCCAGCAGTGAATTTGGCAGGATACCTGAAGCTTTCTTT CASSEFGRIPEAFF
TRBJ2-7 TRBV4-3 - TGCGCCAGCAGCCAAGATTACTCCCTAGTAGCCCGCGAGCAGTACTTC CASSQDYSLVAREQYF
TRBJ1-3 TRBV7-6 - TGTGCCAGCAGCCCCCTGGGCCCTGGAAACACCATATATTTT CASSPLGPGNTIYF
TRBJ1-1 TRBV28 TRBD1 TGTGCCAGAGGGTTTGGGGGACAGGGGGCCCGTTGGGCTTTCTTT CARGFGGQGARWAFF
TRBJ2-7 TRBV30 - TGTGCCTGGACTTCGGACGGGGCCTACGAGCAGTACTTC CAWTSDGAYEQYF
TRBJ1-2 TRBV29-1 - TGCAGCGTTATCCCTGGGACTTACGGATCTAACTATGGCTACACCTTC CSVIPGTYGSNYGYTF
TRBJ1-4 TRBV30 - TGTGCCTGGAGTGGTGGGGGCCCTAATGAAAAACTGTTTTTT CAWSGGGPNEKLFF
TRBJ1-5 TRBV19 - TGTGCCAGTAGTATAAAGGAGGCAACCGATAGCAATCAGCCCCAGCATTTT CASSIKEATDSNQPQHF
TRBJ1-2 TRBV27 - TGTGCCAGCAGTTTATCTGGGGAGGGCTATGGCTACACCTTC CASSLSGEGYGYTF
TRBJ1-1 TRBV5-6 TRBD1 TGTGCCAGCAGCCTTTGGACAGGGCAAGCTTTCTTT CASSLWTGQAFF
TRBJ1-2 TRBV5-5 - TGTGCCAGCAGCTTTCAGGGCCTCTATGGCTACACCTTC CASSFQGLYGYTF
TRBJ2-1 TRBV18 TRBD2 TGTGCCAGCTCACCACCTTCTAGCGGGGAGTCCTACAATGAGCAGTTCTTC CASSPPSSGESYNEQFF
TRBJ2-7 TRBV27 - TGTGCCAGCTCCTCGGGACTGTCGGATCATCACGAGCAGTACTTC CASSSGLSDHHEQYF
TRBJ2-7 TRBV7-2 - TGTGCCAGCAGCTTAGCGGCGGTAGTTGTCTACGAGCAGTACTTC CASSLAAVVVYEQYF
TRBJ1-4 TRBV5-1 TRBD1 TGCGCCAGCAGCCACGGACAGGGAGTGGAAAAACTGTTTTTT CASSHGQGVEKLFF
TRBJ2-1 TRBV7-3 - TGTGCCAGCAGCTTGGAGTCTAGTGACTACAATGAGCAGTTCTTC CASSLESSDYNEQFF
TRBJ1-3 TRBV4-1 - TGCGCCAGCAGCCAAGGACAGTTCTCTGGAAACACCATATATTTT CASSQGQFSGNTIYF
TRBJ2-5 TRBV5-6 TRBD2 TGTGCCAGCAGCTGGCTCACGCGGGGGGAAGAGACCCAGTACTTC CASSWLTRGEETQYF
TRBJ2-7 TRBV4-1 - TGCGCCAGCAGCCAAGCACTACCGAGCTCCTACGAGCAGTACTTC CASSQALPSSYEQYF
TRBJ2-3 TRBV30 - TGTGCCTGGAGTGTACATGATACGCAGTATTTT CAWSVHDTQYF
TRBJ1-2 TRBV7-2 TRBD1 TGTGCCAGCAGTACAGGGGGCAGCTATGGCTACACCTTC CASSTGGSYGYTF
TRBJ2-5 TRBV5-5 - TGTGCCAGCAGACCAGGGGAAGGGGAGACCCAGTACTTC CASRPGEGETQYF
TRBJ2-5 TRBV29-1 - TGCAGCGTTGCTAGGGGCCCGGTGCGGACCCAGTACTTC CSVARGPVRTQYF
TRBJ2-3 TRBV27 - TGTGCCAGCAGTTGGTTGACTTCAGATACGCAGTATTTT CASSWLTSDTQYF
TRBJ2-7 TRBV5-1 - TGCGCCAGCAGCTTCGGCAGGACATACGAGCAGTACTTC CASSFGRTYEQYF
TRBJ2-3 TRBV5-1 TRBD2 TGCGCCAGCACTAGCGGGGGTTCGGGTACGCAGTATTTT CASTSGGSGTQYF
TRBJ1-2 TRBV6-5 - TGTGCCAGCAGTCCTGGGGGGGGAGGTGGCTACACCTTC CASSPGGGGGYTF
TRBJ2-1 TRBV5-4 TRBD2 TGTGCCAGCAGCATGGCCCTAGCGGGAAACCATGAGCAGTTCTTC CASSMALAGNHEQFF
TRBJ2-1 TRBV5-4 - TGTGCCAGGACAGATTCCCATGAGCAGTTCTTC CARTDSHEQFF
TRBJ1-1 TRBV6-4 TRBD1 TGTGCCAGCAGTAAGACAGGGTGGACTGAAGCTTTCTTT CASSKTGWTEAFF
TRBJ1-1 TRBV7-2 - TGTGCCAGCAGCTTCGTACCGGGACAGAACACTGAAGCTTTCTTT CASSFVPGQNTEAFF
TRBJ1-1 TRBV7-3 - TGTGCCAGCAGCTTGGGCTCGGGGATGGAGACTGAAGCTTTCTTT CASSLGSGMETEAFF
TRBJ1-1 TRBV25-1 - TGTGCCAGCAGTACTTCTGAGAACACTGAAGCTTTCTTT CASSTSENTEAFF
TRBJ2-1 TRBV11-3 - TGTGCCAGCAGCTCAGCCGGGAGTTACAATGAGCAGTTCTTC CASSSAGSYNEQFF
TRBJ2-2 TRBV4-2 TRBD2 TGTGCCAGCAGCCCTCGACTAGCGGGAAACACCGGGGAGCTGTTTTTT CASSPRLAGNTGELFF
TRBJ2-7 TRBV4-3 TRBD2 TGCGCCAGCAGCCAAGAGGGAGCTGGGACTAGCGGAACCTACGAGCAGTACTTC CASSQEGAGTSGTYEQYF
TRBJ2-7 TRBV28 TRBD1 TGTGCCAGCAGGGCCGGGACAGTGAACGAGCAGTACTTC CASRAGTVNEQYF
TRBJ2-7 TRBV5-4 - TGTGCCAGCAGCCGAGGGGGTATTGCGGGTCTGAGCTCCTACGAGCAGTACTTC CASSRGGIAGLSSYEQYF
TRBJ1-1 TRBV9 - TGTGCCAGCAGCCCTAACAGGATGGAGGGCACTGAAGCTTTCTTT CASSPNRMEGTEAFF
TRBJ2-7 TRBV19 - TGTGCCAGTAGTGCCCCCGGACACTCCTACGAGCAGTACTTC CASSAPGHSYEQYF
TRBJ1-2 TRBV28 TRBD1 TGTGCCAGCAGTTCACCCGGGACAGTGCAGAGGTATGGCTACACCTTC CASSSPGTVQRYGYTF
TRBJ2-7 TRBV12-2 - TGTGCAAGTCGCTTAGTGGGGAGTGCGGGGTACGAGCAGTACTTC CASRLVGSAGYEQYF
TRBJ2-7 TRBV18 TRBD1 TGTGCCAGCTCACATAGTCTCCCCCGGACAGGGACAAACCACGAGCAGTACTTC CASSHSLPRTGTNHEQYF
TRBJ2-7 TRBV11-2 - TGTGCCAGCAGCCACGCACTGGTGGACGAGCAGTACTTC CASSHALVDEQYF
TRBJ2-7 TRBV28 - TGTGCCAGCGAGGGCTACGGAGCCTACGAGCAGTACTTC CASEGYGAYEQYF
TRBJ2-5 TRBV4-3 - TGCGCCAGCAGCCAAGAATCGAGGGCTACCCAGTACTTC CASSQESRATQYF
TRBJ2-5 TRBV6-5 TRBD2 TGTGCCAGCAGTTACCTAGCGGGAACCCAAGAGACCCAGTACTTC CASSYLAGTQETQYF
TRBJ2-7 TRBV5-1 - TGCGCCAGCAGCGGAGAGACCTTCTACGAGCAGTACTTC CASSGETFYEQYF
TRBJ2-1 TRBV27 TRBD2 TGTGCCAGCAGTCCCCGACTAGCGGGGGCCCTTTCCTACAATGAGCAGTTCTTC CASSPRLAGALSYNEQFF
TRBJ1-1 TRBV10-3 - TGTGCCATCAGTGCCCAGAAGATGAACACTGAAGCTTTCTTT CAISAQKMNTEAFF
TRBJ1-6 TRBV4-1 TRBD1 TGCGCCAGCAGTTACAGGGGTCAGGATAATTCACCCCTCCACTTT CASSYRGQDNSPLHF
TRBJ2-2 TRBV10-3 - TGTGCCATCAGTGAGTCCCCGGGGTTTCTACCCGGGGAGCTGTTTTTT CAISESPGFLPGELFF